This TCR beta chain was identified in a study of PD-1 blockade in classical Hodgkin lymphoma. Study background: Patients were infused with nivolumab 3 mg/kg every 2 weeks.

Each patient experienced a relapse that followed autologous stem cell transplantation, and brentuximab vedotin exposure varied. Study-wide points: Baseline diversity in complete responders resembled that of newly diagnosed patients. Healthy donors were reported to have higher baseline TCR diversity than newly diagnosed patients.

With regard to this clone: No antigen is known for it.

Clones were sequenced by immunoSEQ multiplex PCR, and TCRdb holds only the in-frame ones, with some missing. The sample consists of about 66,000 clones, around 75% of them appearing once. Between the trimmed V and J ends, which lost 4 bases and 5 bases, there was a span of 8 bases. Per germline, CDR1 MDHEN and CDR2 SYDVKM. This CDR3 has 12 amino acids. The clonotype was recovered from a human donor with classical Hodgkin lymphoma. The chain has TRBV28 and TRBJ1-1; no definite D call. Sample: peripheral blood mononuclear cells (PBMCs), taken before the second cycle of nivolumab. For the CDR3, the DNA is TGTGCCAGCAGTTCCGTGGGGACTGAAGCTTTCTTT. Protein product: CASSSVGTEAFF. Combining the CDR3 with reference TRBV28 and TRBJ1-1 gives the whole variable domain DVKVTQSSRYLVKRTGEKVFLECVQDMDHENMFWYRQDPGLGLRLIYFSYDVKMKEKGDIPEGYSVSREKKERFSLILESASTNQTSMYLCASSSVGTEAFFGQGTRLTVV.